The TCR beta chain described here comes from a study of T cells in Graves' hyperthyroidism and ophthalmopathy. The sample holds many counts of this clonotype. What it recognizes is unknown. Study-level points and caveats: Most thyroid clonotypes expanded above 0.001 appeared in blood too.

Authors of the study amplified TCR beta CDR3 regions from RNA transcripts. HTBI primers were the set used in a first-round RT-PCR of the TCR CDR3. One entry per CDR3 protein, called by TCRdb with MiXCR from the multiplex PCR reads. Here the sample spans roughly 500,000 distinct CDR3 sequences, 40% to 55% being singletons. Orbital computed tomography and thyroid ultrasound, together with serum TRAb and thyroxine and clinical symptoms, were used for diagnoses. The receptor's source is an adult woman with Graves' disease, either hyperthyroidism or ophthalmopathy (not recorded which). Input material: peripheral blood or thyroid tissue (not recorded which).

CDR3 in amino acids: CSSKGGSEAFF. The DNA of the CDR3 is TGCAGCTCGAAAGGGGGGTCTGAAGCTTTCTTT. The chain has TRBV29-1 and TRBJ1-1; TRBD1 might be the D (6 bases). Germline V gene data show CDR1 as SQVTM and CDR2 as ANQGSEA. The V and J ends lost 8 bases and 6 bases respectively, with 13 bases between them. The CDR3 is made up of 11 amino acids.